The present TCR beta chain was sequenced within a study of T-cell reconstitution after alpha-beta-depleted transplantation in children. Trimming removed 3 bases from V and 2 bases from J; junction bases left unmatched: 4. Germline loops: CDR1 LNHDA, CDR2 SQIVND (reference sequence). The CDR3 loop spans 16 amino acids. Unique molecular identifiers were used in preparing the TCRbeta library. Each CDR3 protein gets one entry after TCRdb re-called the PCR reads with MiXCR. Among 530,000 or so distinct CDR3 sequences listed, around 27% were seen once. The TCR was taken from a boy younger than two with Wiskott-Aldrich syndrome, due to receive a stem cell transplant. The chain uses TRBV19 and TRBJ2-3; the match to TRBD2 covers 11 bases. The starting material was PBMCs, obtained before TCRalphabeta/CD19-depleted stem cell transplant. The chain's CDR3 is CASSISSGRFTDTQYF. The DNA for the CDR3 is TGTGCCAGTAGTATCTCTAGCGGGAGGTTCACAGATACGCAGTATTTT.